The rows below give T cell receptor beta chains drawn from one sample of a study of shared clonotypes between healthy human individuals. Data came from immunoSEQ multiplex PCR; TCRdb stores just in-frame clones and leaves some out. The sample has around 2.5 million clones, roughly 93% seen once. The sequenced sample consisted of naive CD4+ T cells from PBMCs. All receptors come from a man between 18 and 29 years old in good health. Some clones in this sample may be carry-over from other donors' samples. The CDR3 runs from the conserved cysteine through the conserved F or W. D genes are given only for firm matches. The size field is filled for only some rows; it gives once, few, many or a size class.

len	d_gene	v_gene	j_gene	abundance	CDR3aa	CDR3nt
13	TRBD1	TRBV5-1	TRBJ1-2	few	CASSLPGGHGYTF	TGCGCCAGCAGCTTACCAGGGGGCCATGGCTACACCTTC
13	-	TRBV5-1	TRBJ2-1	-	CASSPGPPGEQFF	TGCGCCAGCAGCCCGGGGCCTCCGGGTGAGCAGTTCTTC
15	-	TRBV11-2	TRBJ1-2	-	CASSPITGPAGGYTF	TGTGCCAGCAGCCCTATTACAGGGCCCGCAGGTGGCTACACCTTC
16	-	TRBV23-1	TRBJ2-7	-	CASRNSGPDSRYEQYF	TGCGCCAGCAGGAATAGCGGTCCGGACTCCCGCTACGAGCAGTACTTC
15	-	TRBV4-3	TRBJ1-3	-	CASSQDMAGGNTIYF	TGCGCCAGCAGCCAAGATATGGCAGGGGGAAACACCATATATTTT
11	-	TRBV30	TRBJ1-1	-	CASGRVTEAFF	TGTGCCTCAGGGCGGGTGACTGAAGCTTTCTTT
12	-	TRBV28	TRBJ2-5	-	CASSLLTETQYF	TGTGCCAGCAGCTTGCTGACCGAGACCCAGTACTTC
13	-	TRBV2	TRBJ2-5	-	CASNFQLEETQYF	TGTGCCAGCAACTTCCAGCTAGAGGAGACCCAGTACTTC
14	-	TRBV28	TRBJ2-5	-	CASSLVGRQETQYF	TGTGCCAGCAGTTTGGTAGGGAGACAAGAGACCCAGTACTTC
14	TRBD2	TRBV6-5	TRBJ2-7	-	CASRPAGGPGEQYF	TGTGCCAGCAGGCCAGCGGGAGGGCCGGGCGAGCAGTACTTC
14	-	TRBV6-1	TRBJ2-3	-	CASRAFLGTDTQYF	TGTGCCAGCAGAGCGTTTTTAGGCACAGATACGCAGTATTTT
15	-	TRBV28	TRBJ1-3	-	CASSLMQSSGNTIYF	TGTGCCAGCAGTTTAATGCAGAGCTCTGGAAACACCATATATTTT
17	TRBD2	TRBV5-1	TRBJ2-1	-	CASSLAETSGSHNEQFF	TGCGCCAGCAGCTTGGCCGAGACTAGCGGGAGTCATAATGAGCAGTTCTTC
15	TRBD1	TRBV15	TRBJ1-1	-	CATSSRRTGSTEAFF	TGTGCCACCAGCTCGCGAAGGACAGGATCCACTGAAGCTTTCTTT
14	-	TRBV7-9	TRBJ2-7	once	CASSYAGDLYEQYF	TGTGCCAGCAGTTACGCAGGGGATCTGTACGAGCAGTACTTC
15	-	TRBV4-2	TRBJ1-3	-	CASSQDTQGRDTIYF	TGTGCCAGCAGCCAAGATACACAGGGACGGGACACCATATATTTT
15	-	TRBV11-2	TRBJ2-1	-	CASSLLRGSYNEQFF	TGTGCCAGCAGCTTACTACGGGGCTCCTACAATGAGCAGTTCTTC
18	-	TRBV2	TRBJ2-1	-	CASSGVGARHFSYNEQFF	TGTGCCAGCAGTGGGGTGGGGGCAAGACACTTCTCCTACAATGAGCAGTTCTTC
14	-	TRBV5-1	TRBJ2-5	-	CASSLVVEKETQYF	TGCGCCAGCAGCTTGGTTGTGGAAAAAGAGACCCAGTACTTC
11	-	TRBV25-1	TRBJ2-1	-	CASSRWNEQFF	TGTGCCAGCAGTAGGTGGAATGAGCAGTTCTTC
12	-	TRBV6-1	TRBJ1-1	few	CASRLGQGEAFF	TGTGCCAGCAGACTAGGGCAAGGTGAAGCTTTCTTT
15	TRBD1	TRBV5-1	TRBJ1-2	-	CASSLRDSPNYGYTF	TGCGCCAGCAGCCTTCGGGACAGTCCTAACTATGGCTACACCTTC
17	-	TRBV27	TRBJ2-5	-	CASSFLAVGGSQETQYF	TGTGCCAGCAGTTTTTTGGCGGTAGGGGGGAGCCAAGAGACCCAGTACTTC
13	-	TRBV6-5	TRBJ2-6	-	CASSTPGANVLTF	TGTGCCAGCAGTACTCCCGGGGCCAACGTCCTGACTTTC
15	TRBD2	TRBV10-3	TRBJ2-3	-	CAISGRLADTDTQYF	TGTGCCATCAGTGGGCGACTAGCGGACACAGATACGCAGTATTTT
15	TRBD1	TRBV6-1	TRBJ1-5	once	CASRWGQNSNQPQHF	TGTGCCAGCAGGTGGGGACAGAATAGCAATCAGCCCCAGCATTTT
14	-	TRBV10-3	TRBJ1-5	-	CAISDVPGNQPQHF	TGTGCCATCAGTGACGTGCCGGGCAATCAGCCCCAGCATTTT
18	-	TRBV11-2	TRBJ2-1	-	CASSLYRVGGGTYNEQFF	TGTGCCAGCAGCTTATATCGAGTGGGAGGGGGGACCTACAATGAGCAGTTCTTC
15	TRBD2	TRBV28	TRBJ2-5	-	CASSFLGEGKETQYF	TGTGCCAGCAGTTTTTTGGGGGAGGGTAAAGAGACCCAGTACTTC
12	TRBD2	TRBV29-1	TRBJ2-3	-	CGVGGRADTQYF	TGCGGCGTTGGAGGGAGGGCAGATACGCAGTATTTT
17	TRBD1	TRBV18	TRBJ2-3	-	CASSPLGQGTSTDTQYF	TGTGCCAGCTCACCCCTGGGACAGGGGACTAGCACAGATACGCAGTATTTT
16	-	TRBV7-9	TRBJ1-3	-	CASSLSMRAPGNTIYF	TGTGCCAGCAGCTTATCGATGAGGGCTCCTGGAAACACCATATATTTT
11	-	TRBV7-9	TRBJ1-1	-	CASSSRGTAFF	TGTGCCAGCAGCTCGCGGGGGACAGCTTTCTTT
19	TRBD1	TRBV30	TRBJ2-5	-	CAWSPRWGQGPLYQETQYF	TGTGCCTGGAGCCCAAGGTGGGGACAGGGGCCCTTATACCAAGAGACCCAGTACTTC
15	TRBD2	TRBV28	TRBJ2-2	-	CASRTSGRVGGELFF	TGTGCCAGCAGGACTAGCGGGAGGGTAGGCGGGGAGCTGTTTTTT
16	TRBD1	TRBV6-1	TRBJ1-5	-	CASSVKRQGQGQPQHF	TGTGCCAGCAGTGTAAAACGACAGGGTCAAGGCCAGCCCCAGCATTTT